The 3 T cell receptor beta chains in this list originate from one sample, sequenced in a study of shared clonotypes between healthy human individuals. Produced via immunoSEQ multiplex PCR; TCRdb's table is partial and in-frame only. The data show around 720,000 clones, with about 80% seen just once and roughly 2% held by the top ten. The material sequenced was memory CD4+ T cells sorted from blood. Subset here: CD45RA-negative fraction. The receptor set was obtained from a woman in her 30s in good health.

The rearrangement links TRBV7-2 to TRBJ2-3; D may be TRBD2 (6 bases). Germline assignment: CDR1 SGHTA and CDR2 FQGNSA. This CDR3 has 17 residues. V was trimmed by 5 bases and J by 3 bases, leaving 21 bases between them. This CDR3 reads CASSPNPSAEGTDTQYF. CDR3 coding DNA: TGTGCCAGCAGCCCCAACCCTAGCGCCGAAGGAACAGATACGCAGTATTTT. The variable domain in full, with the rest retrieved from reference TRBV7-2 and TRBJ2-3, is GAGVSQSPSNKVTEKGKDVELRCDPISGHTALYWYRQSLGQGLEFLIYFQGNSAPDKSGLPSDRFSAERTGGSVSTLTIQRTQQEDSAVYLCASSPNPSAEGTDTQYFGPGTRLTVL.

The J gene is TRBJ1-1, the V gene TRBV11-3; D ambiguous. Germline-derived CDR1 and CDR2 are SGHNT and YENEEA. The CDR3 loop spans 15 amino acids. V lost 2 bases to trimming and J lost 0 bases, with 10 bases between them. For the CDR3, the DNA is TGTGCCAGCAGCTTATCGTCGGGTATGAACACTGAAGCTTTCTTT. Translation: CASSLSSGMNTEAFF.

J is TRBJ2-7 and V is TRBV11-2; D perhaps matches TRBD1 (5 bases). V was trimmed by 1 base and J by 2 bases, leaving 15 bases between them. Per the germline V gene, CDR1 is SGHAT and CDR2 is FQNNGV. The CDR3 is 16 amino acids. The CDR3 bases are TGTGCCAGCAGCTTAGGTCTCCCTGGGGCAGCCTACGAGCAGTACTTC. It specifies CASSLGLPGAAYEQYF.